These 20 T cell receptor beta chains share one sample of origin, sequenced in a study of response to subunit inactivated influenza vaccine. TCRdb reanalysed the RT-PCR reads using MiXCR and keeps one entry per CDR3 protein. The sample contains about 150,000 distinct CDR3 sequences, roughly a tenth of which appear only once. The sequences come from CD8+ T cells sorted from PBMCs, collected roughly 24 months after vaccination. Receptors were obtained from a man in his fifties or sixties who received an inactivated influenza vaccine.

In its sample, this clonotype was seen a few times. The CDR3 loop is CASSLGGGAPLHF. The DNA for the CDR3 is TGTGCCAGCAGCTTAGGGGGGGGCGCGCCCCTCCACTTT. This chain links TRBV11-2 with TRBJ1-6; the D gene is possibly TRBD1 (6 bases). Germline V gene lookup returns CDR1 SGHAT and CDR2 FQNNGV. The CDR3 covers 13 residues. The V gene lost 1 base and the J gene lost 13 bases, with 11 bases spanning the gap. Variable domain in full (rest from reference TRBV11-2 and TRBJ1-6): EAGVAQSPRYKIIEKRQSVAFWCNPISGHATLYWYQQILGQGPKLLIQFQNNGVVDDSQLPKDRFSAERLKGVDSTLKIQPAKLEDSAVYLCASSLGGGAPLHFGNGTRLTVT.

This clonotype was recorded a few times. The chain is built from TRBV4-3 and TRBJ2-7; D is possibly TRBD1 (5 bases). Trimming pared 1 base from V and 6 bases from J, leaving 19 bases between. The CDR3 runs to 16 residues. CDR1 and CDR2 (germline): LGHNA, YSLEER. Here the CDR3 reads CASSQGPGPVGAEQYF. The CDR3 DNA follows: TGCGCCAGCAGCCAAGGTCCGGGCCCTGTTGGGGCCGAGCAGTACTTC.

This clonotype was observed a few times. CDR3 nucleotides: TGTGCCAGCAGTGAGTACGGGACAGATATGAACACTGAAGCTTTCTTT. It is translated as CASSEYGTDMNTEAFF. The chain joins TRBV6-1 to TRBJ1-1; TRBD1 aligns across 7 bases. Germline values: CDR1 MNHNS, CDR2 SASEGT. After removal of 3 bases from V and 0 bases from J, the junction contained 7 bases not matched to a gene. The CDR3 length is 16 residues.

The rearrangement uses TRBV10-3 and TRBJ2-7, with TRBD2 matching 7 bases. Germline V gives CDR1 ENHRY, CDR2 SYGVKD. The CDR3 has 13 amino acids. V was clipped by 6 bases and J by 2 bases; unmatched bases: 4. The CDR3 loop reads CAIRLAVTYEQYF. CDR3 sequence (DNA): TGTGCCATCAGGCTAGCGGTAACCTACGAGCAGTACTTC.

The CDR3 nucleotides read TGTGCCAGCAGTGCCGGGACCGGAGGGCGCACAGATACGCAGTATTTT. Translating gives CASSAGTGGRTDTQYF. The chain uses TRBV6-1 and TRBJ2-3, with D possibly TRBD2 on 6 matching bases. With 4 bases removed from V and 1 base from J, the gap between germline ends came to 15 bases. CDR3 size: 16 residues. CDR1 and CDR2 from the germline V gene are MNHNS and SASEGT.

This clonotype was counted ten times or more. The V call is TRBV7-8, the J call TRBJ2-7; D is perhaps TRBD1 or TRBD2 (6 bases each). V was cut by 0 bases and J by 0 bases, with 15 bases left in between. This CDR3 spans 17 amino acids. The germline V gene encodes CDR1 SGHVS and CDR2 FQNEAQ. DNA of the CDR3: TGTGCCAGCAGCTTAGCGACTAGGACAGTTAACTCCTACGAGCAGTACTTC. It yields the protein CASSLATRTVNSYEQYF.

The rearrangement joins TRBV25-1 to TRBJ2-5; D is possibly TRBD2 (5 bases). The CDR3 sequence is 12 residues long. The germline V and J ends were trimmed by 10 bases and 2 bases, with 11 bases remaining between them. In germline, CDR1 is MGHDK, CDR2 SYGVNS. This CDR3 reads CATGPGQETQYF. In DNA form, the CDR3 reads TGTGCCACCGGACCGGGACAAGAGACCCAGTACTTC.

CDR3 nucleotide sequence: TGTGCCACCAGCCCGACTAGCGGGAGCGCCGGGGAGCTGTTTTTT. It yields the protein CATSPTSGSAGELFF. The chain couples TRBV15 to TRBJ2-2, with 12 positions matching TRBD2. There are 15 residues in the CDR3. Germline loops: CDR1 LNHNV, CDR2 YYDKDF (reference sequence). V dropped 5 bases and J dropped 6; count of bases not matched to a gene: 4.

This clonotype has only a few counts. V and J are TRBV7-9 and TRBJ2-1; D is perhaps TRBD1 or TRBD2 (6 bases each). V dropped 5 bases and J dropped 2 bases, with 16 bases sitting between them. Germline V gives CDR1 SEHNR, CDR2 FQNEAQ (reference sequence). This CDR3 is 16 amino acids long. CDR3 DNA sequence: TGTGCCAGCAGCCCCCCGGGGGCCAGTCCCTACAATGAGCAGTTCTTC. It codes for CASSPPGASPYNEQFF.

The chain employs TRBV25-1 and TRBJ2-2; 13 bases fit TRBD2. Per germline, CDR1 MGHDK and CDR2 SYGVNS. CDR3 length: 15 residues. The V segment lost 8 bases and the J segment 4 bases; nucleotides outside the gene matches: 4. Written as DNA, the CDR3 is TGTGCCAGCTCCTGGACTAGCGGGGGCACCGGGGAGCTGTTTTTT. Protein product: CASSWTSGGTGELFF. Supplemented by reference TRBV25-1 and TRBJ2-2, the full variable domain reads EADIYQTPRYLVIGTGKKITLECSQTMGHDKMYWYQQDPGMELHLIHYSYGVNSTEKGDLSSESTVSRIRTEHFPLTLESARPSHTSQYLCASSWTSGGTGELFFGEGSRLTVL.

This clonotype was seen repeatedly, ten times or more. The V gene is TRBV6-2 or TRBV6-3, the J gene TRBJ1-4; 11 nucleotides align to TRBD1. After removal of 3 bases from V and 6 bases from J, the junction contained 3 bases not matched to a gene. The V gene's germline CDR1 is MNHEY and CDR2 SVGEGT. The CDR3 spans 15 residues. The CDR3 nucleotides read TGTGCCAGCAGTTATCCGGGACAGGGGGATGAAAAACTGTTTTTT. Translated: CASSYPGQGDEKLFF.

Only a few counts were recorded for this clonotype. The chain uses TRBV20-1 and TRBJ2-6; D unclear. V lost 5 bases, J lost 0 bases, and 2 bases lay in between. CDR3 length equals 12 residues. Germline loops: CDR1 DFQATT, CDR2 SNEGSKA (reference sequence). The CDR3 loop reads CSAYSGANVLTF. In nucleotides, the CDR3 is TGCAGTGCTTACTCTGGGGCCAACGTCCTGACTTTC.

This clonotype showed up just a few times. CDR3 in DNA: TGTGCCAGCAGCGGGACAGATACCTCGAATGAGCAGTTCTTC. Its translation: CASSGTDTSNEQFF. V gene TRBV12-3 or TRBV12-4 combines with J gene TRBJ2-1; TRBD1 aligns across 7 bases. Germline trimming cut 6 bases from V and 7 bases from J; bases unmatched to any gene: 9. The CDR3 has 14 amino acids.

The chain carries TRBV12-3 or TRBV12-4 and TRBJ1-1; D is undetermined. V lost 1 base to trimming and J lost 5 bases, with 11 bases between them. The CDR3 totals 14 residues. The CDR3 sequence is CASSLVWGWTEAFF. CDR3 in DNA: TGTGCCAGCAGTTTAGTCTGGGGTTGGACTGAAGCTTTCTTT.

This clonotype was detected ten times or more. CDR3: CSVDGGDLSYEQYF. The CDR3 bases are TGCAGCGTTGACGGCGGGGATCTCTCCTACGAGCAGTACTTC. V usage is TRBV29-1 and J usage is TRBJ2-7; tentative D call: TRBD2 (6 bases). Germline V gene sequence: CDR1 SQVTM, CDR2 ANQGSEA. This CDR3 contains 14 residues. The ends were cut back, 3 bases at V and 0 bases at J, with 12 bases in the middle.

The chain uses TRBV28 and TRBJ1-4; the D gene is possibly TRBD1 (5 bases). Per germline, CDR1 MDHEN and CDR2 SYDVKM. Trimming cost V 7 bases and J 7 bases, with 16 bases left between them. The CDR3 contains 14 residues. CDR3 loop: CASTLGPPLEKLFF. The CDR3 DNA sequence: TGTGCCAGCACCCTGGGACCCCCGCTTGAAAAACTGTTTTTT.

This clonotype was seen only a few times. This sequence joins TRBV20-1 and TRBJ2-7; 11 bases line up with TRBD2. Germline V CDR1 and CDR2: DFQATT, SNEGSKA (reference sequence). V shed 0 bases and J 4 bases; nucleotides not matched to a gene: 17. The CDR3 runs 19 residues. The CDR3 loop reads CSARDLAGPSGGTPYEQYF. For the CDR3, the DNA is TGCAGTGCTAGAGACTTGGCAGGACCTAGCGGGGGGACCCCGTACGAGCAGTACTTC.

This clonotype has ten or more counts. The chain links TRBV27 to TRBJ2-1, with D maybe TRBD2 (6 bases). This CDR3 spans 17 amino acids. Germline lookup yields CDR1 MNHEY and CDR2 SMNVEV (reference sequence). With 1 base removed from V and 0 bases from J, the gap between germline ends came to 13 bases. The CDR3 sequence: CASSLLSSVSSYNEQFF. DNA of the CDR3: TGTGCCAGCAGTTTATTGTCTAGCGTGAGCTCCTACAATGAGCAGTTCTTC.

This clonotype appeared a few times. The V call is TRBV12-3 or TRBV12-4, the J call TRBJ2-3; TRBD2 aligns across 9 bases. V gave up 6 bases and J gave up 1 base; unmatched junction bases: 2. This CDR3 is built from 14 residues. This CDR3 is CASSIAGGTDTQYF. For the CDR3, the DNA is TGTGCCAGCAGCATAGCGGGAGGCACAGATACGCAGTATTTT.

This clonotype was counted between two and nine times. The chain is built from TRBV7-2 and TRBJ2-2; 7 bases fit TRBD2. Germline CDR1 SGHTA, CDR2 FQGNSA. This CDR3 contains 16 residues. With V trimmed by 4 bases and J by 1 base, 6 bases remained unmatched. CDR3 sequence (DNA): TGTGCCAGCAGCTCCACACTAGCGCGGAACACCGGGGAGCTGTTTTTT. Its translation is CASSSTLARNTGELFF.